The text below deals with one TCR beta chain. Its antigen is not identified. Germline values: CDR1 LGHNT, CDR2 FRNRAP. The CDR3 has 15 residues. Trimming cost V 6 bases and J 4 bases; bases outside gene matches: 5. Assay used: immunoSEQ multiplex PCR; TCRdb lists only in-frame clones, some missing. The sample has about 100,000 clones; 90% are singletons. The data stem from a study of Tregs in tolerant kidney transplant recipients. As for the study in general: The nonmyeloablative bone marrow transplants came from related graft donors, with transient mixed chimerism. General study points: Changing PCR primers prevented nucleotide comparison between some patients' samples.

The material was CD4+ T cells from blood, obtained before the transplant. The chain links TRBV12-5 to TRBJ1-6; 8 bases match TRBD1. The sequence was collected from a human donor who received a combined kidney and bone marrow transplant. Written as DNA, the CDR3 is TGTGCTAGTGGATCAGGGGGCGCGTATAATTCACCCCTCCACTTT. Translated: CASGSGGAYNSPLHF.